These 15 T cell receptor beta chains share one sample of origin, sequenced in a study of T cell repertoires in cytomegalovirus infection. These TCRs are of unknown antigen specificity. TCRdb ran MiXCR on the reads and lists one entry per CDR3 protein. Of 300,000 to 400,000 distinct CDR3 sequences listed, about 25% are singletons. The sequencing used cultured PBMCs, collected from culture after CMV antigen stimulation. Receptors originate from a human donor in good health (CMV status not recorded). Some clones in this sample may be carry-over from other donors' samples.

This chain joins TRBV7-2 and TRBJ1-4; D is perhaps TRBD1 (5 bases). The V gene's germline CDR1 is SGHTA and CDR2 FQGNSA. The CDR3 has 14 amino acids. V gave up 1 base and J gave up 5 bases, with 8 bases separating them. The DNA for the CDR3 is TGTGCCAGCAGCTTAGTAGGGGCCAATGAAAAACTGTTTTTT. It codes for CASSLVGANEKLFF.

The chain links TRBV20-1 to TRBJ2-3; 10 bases map to TRBD2. The CDR3 totals 12 residues. J gave up 14 bases and V 5 bases, and 10 bases lay outside the gene matches. Germline CDR1 and CDR2: DFQATT and SNEGSKA (reference sequence). DNA for the CDR3: TGCAGTGCTGGACTAGCGGTTTTCAAGTCGTATTTT. Amino acid sequence: CSAGLAVFKSYF.

This clonotype has more than one count but fewer than ten. V and J are TRBV20-1 and TRBJ2-1, with a weak D call TRBD2 (6 bases). The germline gives CDR1 DFQATT, CDR2 SNEGSKA (reference sequence). V lost 0 bases to trimming and J lost 2 bases, with 11 bases between them. CDR3 length: 15 amino acids. The CDR3 is CSARDHGSPYNEQFF. The DNA for the CDR3 is TGCAGTGCTAGAGATCACGGGAGCCCCTACAATGAGCAGTTCTTC.

This clonotype was seen ten or more times. The chain couples TRBV7-9 to TRBJ2-1, with 10 bases identical to TRBD2. J was trimmed by 1 base and V by 5 bases; bases with no gene match: 8. The CDR3 spans 17 residues. Germline CDR1 and CDR2: SEHNR and FQNEAQ (reference sequence). CDR3 residues: CASSLLAGEGSYNEQFF. CDR3 DNA sequence: TGTGCCAGCAGCCTTCTAGCGGGAGAGGGATCCTACAATGAGCAGTTCTTC.

The chain carries TRBV10-1 and TRBJ1-6; 9 nucleotides line up with TRBD1. The germline V gene has CDR1 WNHNN and CDR2 SYGVQD (reference sequence). V dropped 2 bases and J dropped 5; count of bases not matched to a gene: 7. The CDR3 sequence is 17 residues long. The CDR3 here is CASSEGTGGDDNSPLHF. The CDR3 coding sequence is TGCGCCAGCAGTGAGGGAACAGGGGGCGACGATAATTCACCCCTCCACTTT.

This clonotype has just one count. V and J are TRBV27 and TRBJ1-5; D unclear. The V end lost 0 bases, the J end lost 7 bases, and 13 bases lay between the germline ends. The germline gives CDR1 MNHEY, CDR2 SMNVEV (reference sequence). The CDR3 covers 15 residues. CDR3 sequence (DNA): TGTGCCAGCAGTTTATCGACGGCGGCGGCGCAGCCCCAGCATTTT. It yields the protein CASSLSTAAAQPQHF.

CDR3 bases: TGTGCCAGCAGTCTCTCTAGCGGGAGGGCCCAATACAATGAGCAGTTCTTC. It translates to CASSLSSGRAQYNEQFF. The chain recombines TRBV6-2 or TRBV6-3 with TRBJ2-1, with 12 positions matching TRBD2. CDR1 is MNHEY and CDR2 is SVGEGT in the germline V gene. The V gene end was trimmed by 5 bases and the J gene end by 4 bases; junction bases not matched to a gene: 9. The length of the CDR3 is 17 residues.

The chain is built from TRBV7-9 and TRBJ2-7; no clear D. V was clipped by 4 bases and J by 3 bases, with 10 bases between them. Germline lookup yields CDR1 SEHNR and CDR2 FQNEAQ (reference sequence). This CDR3 is built from 13 residues. The CDR3 nucleotides are TGTGCCAGCAGCTCCGACATGGGCTACGAGCAGTACTTC. Its protein product is CASSSDMGYEQYF.

For this clonotype: Compared with germline, one end of the junction differs, possibly owing to a read error. The chain has TRBV7-2 and TRBJ1-4; D uncertain. The CDR3 is 12 residues long. In germline, CDR1 is SGHTA, CDR2 FQGNSA. The CDR3 reads CASSVDRSKLFF. DNA of the CDR3: TGTGCCAGCAGCGTCGACCGCTCAAAACTGTTCTTT.

This clonotype was counted only a few times. The genes are TRBV20-1 and TRBJ2-1; TRBD2 aligns across 10 bases. The CDR3 loop spans 15 amino acids. Germline trimming cut 5 bases from V and 3 bases from J; bases unmatched to any gene: 7. The V gene's germline CDR1 is DFQATT and CDR2 SNEGSKA (reference sequence). The CDR3 DNA reads TGCAGTGCTCCATTAGCGGGAGGTCACTACAATGAGCAGTTCTTC. This sequence encodes CSAPLAGGHYNEQFF.

This clonotype appeared many times. The chain employs TRBV6-2 or TRBV6-3 and TRBJ2-7, with TRBD1 matching 8 bases. The V and J ends lost 6 bases and 2 bases, in that order; junction bases with no gene match: 6. Germline V gene sequence: CDR1 MNHEY, CDR2 SVGEGT. CDR3 length: 14 amino acids. CDR3 sequence reads: CASRSGTGTYEQYF. The DNA of the CDR3 is TGTGCCAGCAGAAGTGGGACAGGCACCTACGAGCAGTACTTC.

This clonotype was observed at least ten times. V usage is TRBV5-4 and J usage is TRBJ2-1; TRBD2 agrees at 7 bases. The V and J ends lost 0 bases and 6 bases, in that order; junction bases with no gene match: 6. CDR1 is SGHNT, CDR2 YYREEE, per germline (reference sequence). The CDR3 contains 15 residues. The CDR3 spells CASSLAGGSSNEQFF. The CDR3 coding sequence is TGTGCCAGCAGCTTGGCGGGAGGTTCATCCAATGAGCAGTTCTTC.

This clonotype was found many times. The CDR3 DNA reads as TGTGCCAGCAGCTCTATGGGAGCGCCGTACGAGCAGTACGTC. Its translation: CASSSMGAPYEQYV. This chain uses TRBV7-2 with TRBJ2-7; D perhaps matches TRBD2 (5 bases). Germline V gives CDR1 SGHTA, CDR2 FQGNSA. The V end was cut by 4 bases, the J end by 4 bases, with 14 bases between. CDR3 length: 14 amino acids.

V is TRBV29-1 and J is TRBJ2-6; 10 bases fit TRBD1. V gave up 4 bases and J gave up 2 bases; unmatched junction bases: 5. CDR1 and CDR2 (germline): SQVTM, ANQGSEA. This CDR3 spans 16 amino acids. CDR3 sequence: CSVGGQGGAGANVLTF. CDR3 in DNA: TGCAGCGTTGGCGGACAGGGGGGAGCTGGGGCCAACGTCCTGACTTTC.

This clonotype has just a few counts. The V gene is TRBV30, the J gene TRBJ1-5; TRBD1 might be the D (5 bases). The V and J ends lost 1 base and 0 bases respectively, with 10 bases between them. The CDR3 consists of 15 residues. In germline, CDR1 is GTSNPN, CDR2 SVGIG (reference sequence). CDR3 sequence reads: CAWSGTQYSNQPQHF. The CDR3 DNA is TGTGCCTGGAGTGGGACACAGTATAGCAATCAGCCCCAGCATTTT.